The clone carrying this T cell receptor beta chain has only a few counts. This entry belongs to a study of blood T cell repertoires in COVID-19. Germline V gene sequence: CDR1 MDHEN, CDR2 SYDVKM. CDR3 length: 14 amino acids. V shed 4 bases and J shed 2 bases, with 9 bases lying between them. The protocol was immunoSEQ multiplex PCR, while the TCRdb copy is restricted to in-frame clones and leaves out a portion. The data contain about 77,000 clones, around nine tenths of them singletons. Sequenced material: peripheral blood. The sequence was obtained from a woman aged 80 or over with active or convalescent COVID-19. The chain carries TRBV28 and TRBJ1-3, with D maybe TRBD1 (5 bases). The CDR3 is CASSSRGAGNTIYF. As DNA, the CDR3 is TGTGCCAGCAGTTCGCGGGGCGCTGGAAACACCATATATTTT.